This T cell receptor beta chain is drawn from a study of blood T cell repertoires in COVID-19. Study-wide context: Acute and convalescent COVID-19 samples came from the United States, Italy and Spain.

Enrolled during active infection, Seattle patients were then followed longitudinally. Here immunoSEQ multiplex PCR was the method, and the copy in TCRdb shows in-frame clones only, minus some. The sample includes some 220,000 clones, 85% of them seen just once. Germline V gives CDR1 SQVTM, CDR2 ANQGSEA. The CDR3 loop spans 14 amino acids. The V and J ends lost 2 bases and 4 bases, in that order; junction bases with no gene match: 3. The sequence came from a woman in her sixties or seventies with COVID-19, enrolled during active disease. The sequenced material came from peripheral blood. The chain is built from TRBV29-1 and TRBJ2-1; 9 bases line up with TRBD1. CDR3 sequence: CSVERGTGYNEQFF. The CDR3 nucleotides are TGCAGCGTTGAAAGGGGGACAGGGTACAATGAGCAGTTCTTC.